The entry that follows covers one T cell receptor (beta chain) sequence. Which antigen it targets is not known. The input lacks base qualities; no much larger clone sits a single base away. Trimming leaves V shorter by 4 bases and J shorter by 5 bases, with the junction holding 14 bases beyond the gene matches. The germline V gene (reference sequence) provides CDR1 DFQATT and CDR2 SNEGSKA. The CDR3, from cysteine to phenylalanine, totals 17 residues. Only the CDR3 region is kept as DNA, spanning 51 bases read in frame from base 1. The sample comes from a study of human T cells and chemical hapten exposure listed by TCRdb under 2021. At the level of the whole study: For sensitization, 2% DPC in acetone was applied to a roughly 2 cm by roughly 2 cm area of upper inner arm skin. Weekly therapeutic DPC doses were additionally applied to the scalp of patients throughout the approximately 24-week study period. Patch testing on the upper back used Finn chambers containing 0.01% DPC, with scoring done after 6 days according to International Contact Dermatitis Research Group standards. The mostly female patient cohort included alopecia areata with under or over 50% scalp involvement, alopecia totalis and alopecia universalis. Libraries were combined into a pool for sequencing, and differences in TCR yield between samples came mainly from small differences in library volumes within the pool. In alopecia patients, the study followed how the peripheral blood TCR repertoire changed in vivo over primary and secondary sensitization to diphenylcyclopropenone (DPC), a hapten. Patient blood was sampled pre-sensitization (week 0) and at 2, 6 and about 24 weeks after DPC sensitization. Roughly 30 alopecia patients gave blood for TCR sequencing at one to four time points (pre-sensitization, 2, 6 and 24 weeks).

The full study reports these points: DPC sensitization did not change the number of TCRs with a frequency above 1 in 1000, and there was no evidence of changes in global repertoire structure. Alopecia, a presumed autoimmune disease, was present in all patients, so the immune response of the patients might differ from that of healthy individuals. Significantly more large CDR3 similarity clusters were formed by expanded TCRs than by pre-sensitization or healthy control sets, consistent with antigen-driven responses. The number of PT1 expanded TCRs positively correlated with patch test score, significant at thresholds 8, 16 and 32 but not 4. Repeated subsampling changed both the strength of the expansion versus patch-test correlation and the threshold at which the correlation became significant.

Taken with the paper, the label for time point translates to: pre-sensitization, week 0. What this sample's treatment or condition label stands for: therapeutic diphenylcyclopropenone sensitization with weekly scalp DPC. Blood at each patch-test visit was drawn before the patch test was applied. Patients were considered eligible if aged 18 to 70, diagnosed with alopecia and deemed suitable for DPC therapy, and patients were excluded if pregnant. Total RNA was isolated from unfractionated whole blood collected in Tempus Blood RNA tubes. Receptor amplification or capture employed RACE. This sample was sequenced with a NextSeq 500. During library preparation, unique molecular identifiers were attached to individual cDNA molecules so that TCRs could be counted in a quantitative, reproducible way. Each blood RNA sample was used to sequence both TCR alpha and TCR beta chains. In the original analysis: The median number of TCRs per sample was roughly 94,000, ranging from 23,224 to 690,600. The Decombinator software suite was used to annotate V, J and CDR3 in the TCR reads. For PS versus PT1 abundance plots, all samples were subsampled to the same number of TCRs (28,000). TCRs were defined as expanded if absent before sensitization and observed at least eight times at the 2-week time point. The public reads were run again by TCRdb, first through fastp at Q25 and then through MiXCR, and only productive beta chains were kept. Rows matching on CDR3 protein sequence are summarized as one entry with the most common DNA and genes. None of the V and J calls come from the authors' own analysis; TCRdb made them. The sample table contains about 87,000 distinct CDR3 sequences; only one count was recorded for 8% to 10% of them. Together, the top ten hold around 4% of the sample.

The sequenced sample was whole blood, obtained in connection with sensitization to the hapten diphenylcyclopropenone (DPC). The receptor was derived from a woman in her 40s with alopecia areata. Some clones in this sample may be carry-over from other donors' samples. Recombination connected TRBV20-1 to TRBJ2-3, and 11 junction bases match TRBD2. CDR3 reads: CSAILTRLAGFLDTQYF. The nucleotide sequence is TGCAGTGCTATTTTAACCAGACTAGCGGGGTTTCTAGATACGCAGTATTTT.